One sample yielded the 11 T cell receptor beta chains listed below, sequenced in a study of blood T cell repertoires in COVID-19 (dated by TCRdb to about 2020). Library preparation used the immunoSEQ multiplex PCR assay. TCRdb took over this immuneACCESS table, retaining in-frame rearrangements with V and J assigned. Such tables are incomplete; in checked studies, under half of the missing clones stem from an unresolved V gene, and the remainder is unexplained. The sample yields around 100,000 clones; 75% to 90% were counted once. Jointly, the top ten make up 0.7% to 1% of the sample. The sequenced material came from peripheral blood. Receptor source: a woman aged 70-85 years with acute or convalescent COVID-19.

The rearrangement links TRBV12-3 or TRBV12-4 to TRBJ1-4; D is undetermined. V was trimmed by 8 bases and J by 2 bases, leaving 9 bases between them. The CDR3 length is 13 residues. CDR3 residues: CASSGFTNEKLFF. Here the CDR3 DNA reads TGTGCCAGCTCGGGGTTTACTAATGAAAAACTGTTTTTT.

The chain recombines TRBV10-3 with TRBJ2-5; D may be TRBD2 (5 bases). The CDR3 consists of 14 residues. Germline V gene sequence: CDR1 ENHRY, CDR2 SYGVKD. Trimming removed 4 bases from V and 5 bases from J, with 14 bases in between. CDR3 bases: TGTGCCATCAGTGCACTAGGGATCGGGGAGACCCAGTACTTC. Protein sequence: CAISALGIGETQYF.

The rearrangement links TRBV6-6 to TRBJ1-3; D is perhaps TRBD1 (5 bases). The V gene lost 5 bases and the J gene lost 0 bases, with 8 bases spanning the gap. Per the germline V gene, CDR1 is MNHNY and CDR2 is SVGAGI (reference sequence). The CDR3 runs to 14 residues. This chain's CDR3 is CASSPDSSGNTIYF. The CDR3 DNA sequence: TGTGCCAGCAGTCCTGACAGCTCTGGAAACACCATATATTTT.

This clone appeared a few times. This chain uses TRBV5-1 with TRBJ2-5, with 8 positions matching TRBD1. Germline V gene lookup returns CDR1 SGHRS and CDR2 YFSETQ. V lost 4 bases and J lost 4; bases outside the gene matches: 6. The CDR3 covers 14 residues. In nucleotides, the CDR3 is TGCGCCAGCAGCCACGGACAGGGAAGAGAGACCCAGTACTTC. The encoded protein is CASSHGQGRETQYF. Drawing the rest from reference TRBV5-1 and TRBJ2-5, the complete variable domain is KAGVTQTPRYLIKTRGQQVTLSCSPISGHRSVSWYQQTPGQGLQFLFEYFSETQRNKGNFPGRFSGRQFSNSRSEMNVSTLELGDSALYLCASSHGQGRETQYFGPGTRLLVL.

The rearrangement uses TRBV7-6 and TRBJ1-2, with a weak D call TRBD1 (6 bases). The germline CDR1 and CDR2 sequences are SGHVS and FNYEAQ. V gave up 0 bases and J gave up 8 bases, with 19 bases separating them. The CDR3 spans 16 residues. CDR3 sequence reads: CASSLAMGAKSGGYTF. The DNA of the CDR3 is TGTGCCAGCAGCTTAGCTATGGGGGCTAAGTCGGGCGGCTACACCTTC.

The rearrangement links TRBV19 to TRBJ1-4; 7 nucleotides match TRBD1. V dropped 5 bases and J dropped 8; count of bases not matched to a gene: 11. This CDR3 is 15 amino acids long. Germline V CDR1 and CDR2: LNHDA, SQIVND (reference sequence). The CDR3 coding sequence is TGTGCCAGTAGTTCCTCAGGGGGGAGAAGCGAAAAACTGTTTTTT. It specifies CASSSSGGRSEKLFF.

The sample holds one count of this clone. The chain combines TRBV30 with TRBJ2-3, with D possibly matching TRBD2 (7 bases). The CDR3 spans 16 residues. The germline gives CDR1 GTSNPN, CDR2 SVGIG (reference sequence). V gave up 0 bases and J gave up 1 base, with 14 bases separating them. CDR3 bases: TGTGCCTGGAGTGTGAGGGGGAGGGGACGCACAGATACGCAGTATTTT. It is translated as CAWSVRGRGRTDTQYF.

The rearrangement joins TRBV6-5 to TRBJ2-7; no clear D gene. V was shortened by 5 bases and J by 3 bases, with 17 bases between the two germline ends. Per germline, CDR1 MNHEY and CDR2 SVGAGI. CDR3 length: 15 residues. The CDR3: CASSIDPTDIYEQYF. CDR3 coding DNA: TGTGCCAGCAGTATCGACCCTACAGATATCTACGAGCAGTACTTC.

The CDR3 bases are TGCAGTGCTAGAGATCGGGAACCCCTCCACTTT. Translation gives CSARDREPLHF. The rearrangement joins TRBV20-1 to TRBJ1-6, with no clear D. Trimming left V 0 bases short and J 12 bases short, with 6 bases between. This CDR3 contains 11 residues. Germline CDR1 and CDR2: DFQATT and SNEGSKA (reference sequence).

V usage is TRBV10-2 and J usage is TRBJ2-7; 11 bases are a match to TRBD1. CDR3 length: 14 amino acids. V lost 6 bases to trimming and J lost 5 bases; unmatched junction nucleotides: 6. CDR1 and CDR2 (germline): WSHSY, SAAADI. CDR3 protein: CASRGTGGLDEQYF. As DNA, the CDR3 is TGCGCCAGCAGGGGGACAGGGGGACTAGACGAGCAGTACTTC.

This clone is a singleton in its sample. This chain connects TRBV5-1 to TRBJ1-1; D is possibly TRBD1 (5 bases). Germline V gene sequence: CDR1 SGHRS, CDR2 YFSETQ. The length of the CDR3 is 16 residues. V lost 0 bases and J lost 1, with 13 bases in between. The CDR3 spells CASSLGLGGPNTEAFF. The CDR3 bases are TGCGCCAGCAGCTTGGGGCTGGGGGGACCGAACACTGAAGCTTTCTTT.